The clone carrying this T cell receptor beta chain was seen once. The antigen remains undetermined. The data belong to a study of somatic mutations in cytotoxic T cells in rheumatoid arthritis. Study summary: Peripheral blood samples of approximately 30 ml EDTA were taken from patients directly after diagnosis and before treatment. T-cell populations stained with V beta antibodies were in some cases flow-sorted at nearly 100% purity, including V beta1+ cells that were sequenced for TCRB.

Points from the study as a whole: Exceedance of 20% of CD8+ cells by the largest CD8+ clone occurred in 8 of 65 patients.

The CDR3 covers 18 residues. Germline CDR1 is SGHVS and CDR2 is FQNEAQ. Trimming took off 3 bases at V and 2 bases at J, with 21 bases between the two ends. Per the original data handling: In patients, CD8+ clones bigger than 1% rarely had the same sequence as a published virus-specific TCRB. The table came from immunoSEQ multiplex PCR; TCRdb's copy has only in-frame clones and leaves some out. V and J calls and clone size come straight from that table; D and trimming were deduced from the DNA. In the table there are more than 12,000 clones, about nine tenths of which are singletons. The sequencing input was CD4+ T cells sorted from blood. The receptor's source is a man between 70 and 80 years old with rheumatoid arthritis. This chain connects TRBV7-8 to TRBJ2-3; weak D call: TRBD1 (5 bases). CDR3 coding DNA: TGTGCCAGCAGCTTGACCTTACAGACAGCTATTTTCACAGATACGCAGTATTTT. Its translation is CASSLTLQTAIFTDTQYF.